The 29 T cell receptor beta chains below come from one sample, sequenced in a study of T cells after yellow fever vaccination. TCRdb reprocessed the 5' RACE reads via MiXCR and lists one record per CDR3 protein. Of 110,000 or so distinct CDR3 sequences in the sample, 7.2% were seen once. The source material was CD4+ T cells sorted from PBMCs, sampled roughly 47 days after the first yellow fever vaccination. The receptors shown here come from a man aged 18 to 29 who received the YFV17D yellow fever vaccine.

This clonotype was seen ten or more times. This chain links TRBV7-2 with TRBJ1-2; D is unresolved. Trimming took off 2 bases at V and 4 bases at J, with 14 bases between the two ends. Germline CDR1 and CDR2: SGHTA and FQGNSA. This CDR3 spans 15 amino acids. CDR3 sequence: CASSLSGGLSYGYTF. The CDR3 coding sequence is TGTGCCAGCAGCTTAAGCGGCGGCTTATCCTATGGCTACACCTTC.

This clonotype showed up many times. The chain links TRBV7-2 to TRBJ2-5, with D possibly being TRBD1 (6 bases). V was shortened by 5 bases and J by 4 bases, with 17 bases between the two germline ends. This CDR3 comprises 15 residues. Germline-derived CDR1 and CDR2 are SGHTA and FQGNSA. The CDR3 DNA sequence: TGTGCCAGCAGCCCACAGGGCTTCGACGGAGAGACCCAGTACTTC. As protein: CASSPQGFDGETQYF.

This clonotype was seen ten or more times. The V call is TRBV7-2, the J call TRBJ2-2; D tentatively fits TRBD1 or TRBD2 (5 bases each). CDR3 length: 15 residues. The germline V and J ends were trimmed by 2 bases and 4 bases, with 11 bases remaining between them. Germline CDR1 and CDR2: SGHTA and FQGNSA. In DNA form, the CDR3 reads TGTGCCAGCAGCTTATACGGGGCCTTCACCGGGGAGCTGTTTTTT. Translating it yields CASSLYGAFTGELFF.

This rearrangement joins TRBV19 to TRBJ1-2; D not resolved. V was clipped by 6 bases and J by 7 bases, with 12 bases between them. Germline CDR1 LNHDA, CDR2 SQIVND (reference sequence). The CDR3 runs to 12 residues. CDR3 nucleotide sequence: TGTGCCAGTAGCCCTCGGGGTTCTGGCTACACCTTC. This encodes CASSPRGSGYTF.

In this sample, this clonotype turned up many times. V gene TRBV4-3 combines with J gene TRBJ1-6; 8 bases map to TRBD1. The CDR3 runs 16 residues. After removal of 0 bases from V and 10 bases from J, the junction contained 8 bases not matched to a gene. The germline V gene encodes CDR1 LGHNA and CDR2 YSLEER. The CDR3, as DNA: TGCGCCAGCAGCCAAGACACGGACAGGGTCGTATCACCCCTCCACTTT. Its translation is CASSQDTDRVVSPLHF.

This clonotype appeared many times. The J gene is TRBJ2-2, the V gene TRBV11-2; tentative D call: TRBD2 (6 bases). The CDR3 contains 16 residues. Deletions cut 5 bases from V and 2 bases from J, with 15 bases between. Germline CDR1 SGHAT, CDR2 FQNNGV. The CDR3 spells CASSIAGTGNTGELFF. CDR3 nucleotide sequence: TGTGCCAGCAGCATTGCCGGGACTGGCAACACCGGGGAGCTGTTTTTT.

The sample holds many counts of this clonotype. V usage is TRBV4-2 and J usage is TRBJ2-1; TRBD1 agrees at 9 bases. Trimming cost V 11 bases and J 10 bases; bases outside gene matches: 18. The CDR3 is 15 residues long. From germline, CDR1 is LGHNA and CDR2 YNFKEQ. CDR3 DNA sequence: TGTGCCTCGCTTAGCCGGGACAGGGCGGAGGGCGAGCAGTTCTTC. The encoded protein is CASLSRDRAEGEQFF.

This clonotype has at least ten counts. The CDR3 protein is CASSFQAQTDNYGYTF. CDR3 DNA sequence: TGCGCCAGCAGCTTCCAGGCCCAGACGGATAACTATGGCTACACCTTC. The J gene is TRBJ1-2, the V gene TRBV5-1, with D uncertain. Germline CDR1 and CDR2: SGHRS and YFSETQ. The CDR3 extends over 16 amino acids. V was trimmed by 2 bases and J by 1 base, leaving 15 bases between them.

The sample holds many counts of this clonotype. The chain uses TRBV7-9 and TRBJ2-3; 7 bases fit TRBD1. The CDR3 totals 13 residues. The ends lost 5 bases at V and 4 bases at J; junction bases unmatched: 3. CDR1 and CDR2 (germline): SEHNR, FQNEAQ (reference sequence). DNA of the CDR3: TGTGCCAGCAGCCCTAGGGGGCCAGATACGCAGTATTTT. Its translation: CASSPRGPDTQYF.

This clonotype was counted many times. The chain has TRBV4-3 and TRBJ2-3; 9 bases line up with TRBD2. Germline loops: CDR1 LGHNA, CDR2 YSLEER. This CDR3 region has 17 residues. J gave up 4 bases and V 0 bases, and 8 bases lay outside the gene matches. CDR3 residues: CASSQDRGGGASDTQYF. In nucleotides, the CDR3 is TGCGCCAGCAGCCAAGATCGAGGCGGGGGGGCCTCAGATACGCAGTATTTT.

Remarks on this clonotype: A much larger clone is a single base away; this may be a read error. CDR3 residues: CASRTGTEATEAFF. The CDR3 nucleotides read TGTGCCAGCAGGACCGGGACAGAAGCCACTGAAGCTTTCTTT. The chain combines TRBV12-3 or TRBV12-4 with TRBJ1-1; TRBD1 matches at 7 bases. The CDR3 loop spans 14 amino acids. J lost 4 bases, V lost 6 bases, and 8 bases had no gene match.

This clonotype was found many times. The rearrangement joins TRBV5-1 to TRBJ2-3; 10 nucleotides align to TRBD2. CDR1 SGHRS and CDR2 YFSETQ come from the germline V gene. V shed 1 base, J shed 1 base, and the junction held 6 bases outside the gene matches. This CDR3 is 17 amino acids long. CDR3 residues: CASSLFAAGGGTDTQYF. The CDR3 DNA reads TGCGCCAGCAGCTTGTTTGCAGCGGGGGGGGGCACAGATACGCAGTATTTT.

This clonotype was found a few times. This chain connects TRBV7-2 to TRBJ1-5, with TRBD1 as a possible D gene (5 bases). Trimming took 2 bases from V and 2 from J, leaving 13 bases between them. Per the germline V gene, CDR1 is SGHTA and CDR2 is FQGNSA. This CDR3 is built from 16 residues. The CDR3 loop is CASSLNEPGGNQPQHF. In DNA form, the CDR3 reads TGTGCCAGCAGCTTAAATGAGCCGGGGGGCAATCAGCCCCAGCATTTT. The variable domain in full, with the rest retrieved from reference TRBV7-2 and TRBJ1-5, is GAGVSQSPSNKVTEKGKDVELRCDPISGHTALYWYRQSLGQGLEFLIYFQGNSAPDKSGLPSDRFSAERTGGSVSTLTIQRTQQEDSAVYLCASSLNEPGGNQPQHFGDGTRLSIL.

This clonotype was seen ten or more times. The chain uses TRBV5-4 and TRBJ2-7; 7 bases map to TRBD1. CDR1 is SGHNT and CDR2 is YYREEE in the germline V gene (reference sequence). The V and J ends lost 0 bases and 0 bases, in that order; junction bases with no gene match: 3. The CDR3 sequence is 15 residues long. The CDR3 DNA is TGTGCCAGCAGCTTGGCAGGGGGTTTCTCCTACGAGCAGTACGTC. Its protein is CASSLAGGFSYEQYV.

Many counts were recorded for this clonotype. The chain carries TRBV9 and TRBJ1-6; no clear D gene. V was cut by 2 bases and J by 7 bases, with 10 bases left in between. Germline CDR1 is SGDLS and CDR2 is YYNGEE. The CDR3 is 14 residues long. CDR3 amino acids: CASSVLLTNSPLHF. CDR3 in DNA: TGTGCCAGCAGCGTGTTACTGACCAATTCACCCCTCCACTTT.

This clonotype was seen a single time. This may be a read error: a much more frequent sequence differs by one nucleotide. The V call is TRBV29-1, the J call TRBJ2-5, with a possible D match to TRBD1 (6 bases). Germline V gives CDR1 SQVTM, CDR2 ANQGSEA. CDR3 length: 13 residues. Trimming stripped 6 bases from V and 4 bases from J, with 15 bases between. CDR3 sequence: CSVVGAGLETQYF. CDR3 in DNA: TGCAGCGTCGTGGGGGCAGGGCTAGAGACCCAGTACTTC.

This clonotype occurred many times. The chain has TRBV3-1 and TRBJ2-5, with 10 bases that match TRBD1. Germline V gene sequence: CDR1 LGHDT, CDR2 YNNKEL (reference sequence). V lost 4 bases to trimming and J lost 1 base; unmatched junction nucleotides: 9. The CDR3 is 17 amino acids. CDR3 amino acids: CASSPPWDRGFQETQYF. CDR3 bases: TGTGCCAGCAGCCCACCTTGGGACAGGGGTTTCCAAGAGACCCAGTACTTC.

This clonotype was counted at least ten times. The chain joins TRBV5-1 to TRBJ1-1, with a tentative D call TRBD1 (6 bases). With 5 bases removed from V and 4 bases from J, the gap between germline ends came to 12 bases. CDR1 and CDR2 (germline): SGHRS, YFSETQ. CDR3 length: 13 amino acids. The DNA for the CDR3 is TGCGCCAGCAGTCTTACAGGGAGCACTGAAGCTTTCTTT. Amino acid sequence: CASSLTGSTEAFF.

This clonotype was counted ten times or more. The rearrangement joins TRBV7-2 to TRBJ2-2; maybe TRBD2 (5 bases). CDR3 length: 16 residues. Germline lookup yields CDR1 SGHTA and CDR2 FQGNSA. V gave up 3 bases and J gave up 0 bases, with 11 bases separating them. CDR3 in DNA: TGTGCCAGCAGCTTTGGACTGGGCGCGAACACCGGGGAGCTGTTTTTT. It encodes CASSFGLGANTGELFF.

This clonotype was detected many times. The chain carries TRBV29-1 and TRBJ1-1; no clear D. CDR1 is SQVTM, CDR2 ANQGSEA, per germline. The V end was cut by 0 bases, the J end by 0 bases, with 14 bases between. The CDR3 extends over 16 amino acids. CDR3 coding DNA: TGCAGCGTTGAAGATCTTCGGGGAAGCCTGAACACTGAAGCTTTCTTT. Encoded protein: CSVEDLRGSLNTEAFF.

This clonotype has at least ten counts. V and J are TRBV3-1 and TRBJ2-5; 11 bases are shared with TRBD2. V trimming: 5 bases; J trimming: 7 bases; junction bases outside the gene matches: 9. The CDR3 loop spans 15 amino acids. Germline assignment: CDR1 LGHDT and CDR2 YNNKEL (reference sequence). The chain's CDR3 is CASSETSGVIGTQYF. In DNA, the CDR3 is TGTGCCAGCAGCGAGACTAGCGGGGTTATCGGGACCCAGTACTTC.

This clonotype was counted at least ten times. The chain combines TRBV4-3 with TRBJ2-1; the match to TRBD2 covers 11 bases. This CDR3 comprises 15 residues. Unmatched junction bases numbered 4, after V lost 4 bases and J lost 5 bases. Germline lookup yields CDR1 LGHNA and CDR2 YSLEER. The CDR3 region is CASSLQLAGDNEQFF. CDR3 nucleotide sequence: TGCGCCAGCAGCCTCCAACTAGCGGGAGACAATGAGCAGTTCTTC.

This clonotype has ten or more counts. The rearrangement uses TRBV4-1 and TRBJ2-7; tentative D call: TRBD2 (6 bases). CDR1 is MGHRA and CDR2 is YSYEKL in the germline V gene. The germline V and J ends were trimmed by 1 base and 4 bases, with 14 bases remaining between them. This CDR3 is 15 amino acids long. This chain's CDR3 is CASSQVGRGEYEQYF. The CDR3 DNA follows: TGCGCCAGCAGCCAAGTCGGGAGAGGGGAGTACGAGCAGTACTTC.

The table lists this clonotype with many counts. The rearrangement joins TRBV6-2 or TRBV6-3 to TRBJ2-7, with D unclear. V shed 0 bases and J shed 4 bases, with 13 bases lying between them. CDR3 length: 15 residues. Germline V gene sequence: CDR1 MNHEY, CDR2 SVGEGT. CDR3 residues: CASSYSRDSFYEQYV. DNA for the CDR3: TGTGCCAGCAGTTACTCGCGAGACTCCTTTTACGAGCAGTACGTC.

This clonotype was detected many times. The J gene is TRBJ2-2, the V gene TRBV12-3 or TRBV12-4; TRBD1 is a possible D gene (5 bases). This CDR3 has 15 amino acids. Trimming took off 6 bases at V and 4 bases at J, with 15 bases between the two ends. The CDR3 protein is CASSPRAGSTGELFF. In nucleotides, the CDR3 is TGTGCCAGCAGCCCCCGGGCAGGGTCCACCGGGGAGCTGTTTTTT.

This clonotype was detected many times. The CDR3 sequence: CASSKGQGGSPLHF. CDR3 DNA: TGTGCCAGCAGTAAAGGACAGGGCGGTTCACCCCTCCACTTT. V gene TRBV12-3 or TRBV12-4 combines with J gene TRBJ1-6; 8 bases line up with TRBD1. The CDR3 length is 14 residues. Trimming at V came to 5 bases and at J to 9 bases, leaving 6 bases not matched to a gene.

The chain uses TRBV20-1 and TRBJ2-3; D unresolved. The CDR3 contains 12 residues. Trimming took off 6 bases at V and 8 bases at J, with 15 bases between the two ends. CDR1 DFQATT and CDR2 SNEGSKA come from the germline V gene (reference sequence). DNA for the CDR3: TGCAGTGCCGAACAGAACCACGGTACGCAGTATTTT. Its translation: CSAEQNHGTQYF.

The sample holds many counts of this clonotype. The CDR3 spells CASTPRTGGTGELFF. CDR3 DNA sequence: TGCGCCAGCACCCCTAGGACAGGGGGCACCGGGGAGCTGTTTTTT. The genes are TRBV5-1 and TRBJ2-2; 10 positions agree with TRBD1. Germline CDR1 and CDR2: SGHRS and YFSETQ. With 6 bases clipped from V and 4 bases from J, the junction kept 6 bases outside the gene matches. CDR3 length: 15 amino acids. Full variable domain (outside the CDR3, taken from reference TRBV5-1 and TRBJ2-2): KAGVTQTPRYLIKTRGQQVTLSCSPISGHRSVSWYQQTPGQGLQFLFEYFSETQRNKGNFPGRFSGRQFSNSRSEMNVSTLELGDSALYLCASTPRTGGTGELFFGEGSRLTVL.

In this sample, this clonotype turned up a few times. The CDR3: CASSVASGRISGANVLTF. CDR3 sequence (DNA): TGTGCCAGCAGCGTAGCAAGTGGGCGGATCTCTGGGGCCAACGTCCTGACTTTC. The chain has TRBV9 and TRBJ2-6; D unclear. The CDR3 spans 18 residues. Germline V CDR1 and CDR2: SGDLS, YYNGEE. V was trimmed by 0 bases and J by 0 bases, leaving 13 bases between them. Variable domain in full (rest from reference TRBV9 and TRBJ2-6): DSGVTQTPKHLITATGQRVTLRCSPRSGDLSVYWYQQSLDQGLQFLIQYYNGEERAKGNILERFSAQQFPDLHSELNLSSLELGDSALYFCASSVASGRISGANVLTFGAGSRLTVL.